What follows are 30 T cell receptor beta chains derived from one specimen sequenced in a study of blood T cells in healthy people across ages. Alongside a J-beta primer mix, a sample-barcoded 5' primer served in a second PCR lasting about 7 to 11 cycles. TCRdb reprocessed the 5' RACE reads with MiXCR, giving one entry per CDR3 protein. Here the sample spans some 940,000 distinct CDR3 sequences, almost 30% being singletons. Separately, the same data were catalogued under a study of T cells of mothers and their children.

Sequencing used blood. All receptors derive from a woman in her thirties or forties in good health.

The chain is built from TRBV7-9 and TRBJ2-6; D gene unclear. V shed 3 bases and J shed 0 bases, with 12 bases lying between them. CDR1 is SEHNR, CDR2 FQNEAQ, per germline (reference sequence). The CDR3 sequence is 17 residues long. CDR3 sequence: CASSFGYLSSGANVLTF. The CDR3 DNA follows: TGTGCCAGCAGCTTCGGCTATCTGAGCTCTGGGGCCAACGTCCTGACTTTC.

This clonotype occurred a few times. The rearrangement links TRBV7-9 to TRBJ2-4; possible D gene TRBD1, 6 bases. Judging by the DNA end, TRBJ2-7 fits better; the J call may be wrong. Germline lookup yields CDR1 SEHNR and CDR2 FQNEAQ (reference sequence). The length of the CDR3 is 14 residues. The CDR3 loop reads CASSRDSGANEQYF. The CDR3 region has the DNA TGTGCCAGCAGTCGAGACTCAGGGGCCAACGAGCAGTACTTC.

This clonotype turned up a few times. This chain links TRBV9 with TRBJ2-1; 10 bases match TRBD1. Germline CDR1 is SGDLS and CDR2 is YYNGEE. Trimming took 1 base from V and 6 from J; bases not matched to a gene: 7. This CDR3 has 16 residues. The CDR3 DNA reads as TGTGCCAGCAGCGTAAGGGGACAGGGGCATAGCAATGAGCAGTTCTTC. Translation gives CASSVRGQGHSNEQFF. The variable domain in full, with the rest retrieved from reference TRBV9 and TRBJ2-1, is DSGVTQTPKHLITATGQRVTLRCSPRSGDLSVYWYQQSLDQGLQFLIQYYNGEERAKGNILERFSAQQFPDLHSELNLSSLELGDSALYFCASSVRGQGHSNEQFFGPGTRLTVL.

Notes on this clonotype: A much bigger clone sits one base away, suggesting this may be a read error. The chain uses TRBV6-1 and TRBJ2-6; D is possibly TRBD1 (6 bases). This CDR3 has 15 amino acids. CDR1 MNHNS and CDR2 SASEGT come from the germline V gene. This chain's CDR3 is CASSDRGSGANVPTF. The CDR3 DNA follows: TGTGCCAGCAGTGACAGGGGTTCCGGGGCCAACGTCCCGACTTTC.

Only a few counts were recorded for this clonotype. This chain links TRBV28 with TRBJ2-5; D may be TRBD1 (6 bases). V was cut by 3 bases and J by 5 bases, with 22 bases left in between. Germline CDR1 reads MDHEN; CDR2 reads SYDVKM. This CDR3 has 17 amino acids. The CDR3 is CASSLIRWGPQVETQYF. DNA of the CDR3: TGTGCCAGCAGTTTGATTCGGTGGGGGCCCCAAGTGGAGACCCAGTACTTC.

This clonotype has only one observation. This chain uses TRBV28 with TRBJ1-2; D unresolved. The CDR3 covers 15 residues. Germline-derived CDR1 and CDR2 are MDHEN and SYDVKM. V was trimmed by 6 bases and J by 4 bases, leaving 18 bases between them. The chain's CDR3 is CASRKNDRFIYGYTF. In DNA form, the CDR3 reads TGTGCCAGCAGGAAAAATGATAGGTTCATCTATGGCTACACCTTC.

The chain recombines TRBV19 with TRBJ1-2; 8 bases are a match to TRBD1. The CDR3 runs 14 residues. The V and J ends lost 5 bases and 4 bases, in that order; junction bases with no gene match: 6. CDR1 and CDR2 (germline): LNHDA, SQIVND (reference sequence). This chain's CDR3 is CASSDRGNSYGYTF. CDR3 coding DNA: TGTGCCAGTAGTGACAGGGGAAACAGCTATGGCTACACCTTC.

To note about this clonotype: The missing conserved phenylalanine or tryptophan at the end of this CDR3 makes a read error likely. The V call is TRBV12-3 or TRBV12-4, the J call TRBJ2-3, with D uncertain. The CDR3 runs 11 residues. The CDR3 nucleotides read TGTGCCAGCAGTTGGGCAGATGCGCAGTATTCT. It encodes CASSWADAQYS.

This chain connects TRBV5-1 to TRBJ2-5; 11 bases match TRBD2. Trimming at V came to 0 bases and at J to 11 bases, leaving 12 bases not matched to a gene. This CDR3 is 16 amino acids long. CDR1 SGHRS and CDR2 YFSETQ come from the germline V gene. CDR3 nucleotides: TGCGCCAGCAGCTTGGAGTTGGCTAGCGGGAGGAATGAGCAGTACTTC. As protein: CASSLELASGRNEQYF. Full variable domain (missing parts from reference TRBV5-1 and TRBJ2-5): KAGVTQTPRYLIKTRGQQVTLSCSPISGHRSVSWYQQTPGQGLQFLFEYFSETQRNKGNFPGRFSGRQFSNSRSEMNVSTLELGDSALYLCASSLELASGRNEQYFGPGTRLLVL.

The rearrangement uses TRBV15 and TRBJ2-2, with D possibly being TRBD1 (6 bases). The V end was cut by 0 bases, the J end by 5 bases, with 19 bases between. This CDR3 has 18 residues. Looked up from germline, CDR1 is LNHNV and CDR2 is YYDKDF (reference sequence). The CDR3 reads CATSRDQGMRRLTGELFF. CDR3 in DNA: TGTGCCACCAGCAGAGATCAGGGGATGCGCAGATTAACCGGGGAGCTGTTTTTT. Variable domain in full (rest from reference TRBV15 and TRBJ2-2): DAMVIQNPRYQVTQFGKPVTLSCSQTLNHNVMYWYQQKSSQAPKLLFHYYDKDFNNEADTPDNFQSRRPNTSFCFLDIRSPGLGDTAMYLCATSRDQGMRRLTGELFFGEGSRLTVL.

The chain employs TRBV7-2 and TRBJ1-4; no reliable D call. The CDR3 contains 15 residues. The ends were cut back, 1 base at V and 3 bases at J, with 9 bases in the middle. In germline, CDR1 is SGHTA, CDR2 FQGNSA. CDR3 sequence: CASSLVNVANEKLFF. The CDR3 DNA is TGTGCCAGCAGCTTAGTCAATGTAGCTAATGAAAAACTGTTTTTT.

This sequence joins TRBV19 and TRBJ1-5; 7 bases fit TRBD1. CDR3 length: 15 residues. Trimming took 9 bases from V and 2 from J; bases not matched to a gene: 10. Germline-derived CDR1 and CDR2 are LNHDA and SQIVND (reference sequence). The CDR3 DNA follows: TGTGCCAGCACCTTGACAGGGCACCGCAATCAGCCCCAGCATTTT. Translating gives CASTLTGHRNQPQHF.

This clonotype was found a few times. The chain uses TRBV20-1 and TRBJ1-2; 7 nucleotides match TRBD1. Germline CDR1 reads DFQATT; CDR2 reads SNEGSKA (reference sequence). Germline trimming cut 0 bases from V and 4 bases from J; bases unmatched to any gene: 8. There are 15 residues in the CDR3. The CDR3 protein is CSARDRTGRSYGYTF. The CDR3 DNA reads TGCAGTGCTAGAGATCGGACAGGAAGATCCTATGGCTACACCTTC.

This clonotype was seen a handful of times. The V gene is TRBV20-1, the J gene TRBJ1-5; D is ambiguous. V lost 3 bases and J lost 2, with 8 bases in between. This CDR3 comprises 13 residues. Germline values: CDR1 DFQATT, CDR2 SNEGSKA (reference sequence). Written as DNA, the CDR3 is TGCAGTGCTAGTATGGGAGGCAATCAGCCCCAGCATTTT. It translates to CSASMGGNQPQHF.

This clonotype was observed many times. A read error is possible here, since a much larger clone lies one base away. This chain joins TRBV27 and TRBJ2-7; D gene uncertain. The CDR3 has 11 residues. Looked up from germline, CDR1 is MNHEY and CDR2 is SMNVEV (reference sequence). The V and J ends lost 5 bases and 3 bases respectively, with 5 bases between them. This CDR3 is CASSPFYEQYF. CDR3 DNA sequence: TGTGCCAGCAGTCCCTTCTACGAGCAGTACTTC.

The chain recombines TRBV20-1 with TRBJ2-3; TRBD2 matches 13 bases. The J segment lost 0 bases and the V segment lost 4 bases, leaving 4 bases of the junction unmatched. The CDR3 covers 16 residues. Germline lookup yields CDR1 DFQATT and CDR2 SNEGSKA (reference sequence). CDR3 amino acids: CSATRTSGGSTDTQYF. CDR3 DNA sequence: TGCAGTGCTACACGGACTAGCGGGGGCAGCACAGATACGCAGTATTTT.

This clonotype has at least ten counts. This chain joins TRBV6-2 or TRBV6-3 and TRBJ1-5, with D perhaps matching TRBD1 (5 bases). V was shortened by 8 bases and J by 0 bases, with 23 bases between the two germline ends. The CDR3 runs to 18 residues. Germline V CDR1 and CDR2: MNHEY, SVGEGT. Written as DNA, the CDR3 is TGTGCCAGCGACCGTGGGGGGAGAATTAGTTATAGCAATCAGCCCCAGCATTTT. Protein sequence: CASDRGGRISYSNQPQHF.

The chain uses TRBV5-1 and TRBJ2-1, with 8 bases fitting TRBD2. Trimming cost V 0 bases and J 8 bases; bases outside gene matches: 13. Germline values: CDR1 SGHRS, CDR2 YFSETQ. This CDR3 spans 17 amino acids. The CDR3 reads CASSLGFGGAICDEQFF. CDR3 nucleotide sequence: TGCGCCAGCAGCTTGGGATTCGGGGGGGCCATTTGCGATGAGCAGTTCTTC.

The CDR3 spells CASSLNFYTEAFF. The CDR3 nucleotides read TGTGCCAGCAGCTTAAATTTCTACACTGAAGCTTTCTTT. This rearrangement joins TRBV7-3 to TRBJ1-1; D is uncertain. The V end was cut by 1 base, the J end by 3 bases, with 6 bases between. Germline V gene data show CDR1 as SGHTA and CDR2 as FQGTGA. CDR3 length: 13 amino acids.

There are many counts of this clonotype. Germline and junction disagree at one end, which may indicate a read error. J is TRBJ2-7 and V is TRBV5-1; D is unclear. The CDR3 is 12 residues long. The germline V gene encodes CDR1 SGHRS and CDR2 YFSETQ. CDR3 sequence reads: CASSLRLDEQYF. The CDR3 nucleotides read TGTGCCAGCAGTTTACGACTCGACGAGCAGTACTTC.

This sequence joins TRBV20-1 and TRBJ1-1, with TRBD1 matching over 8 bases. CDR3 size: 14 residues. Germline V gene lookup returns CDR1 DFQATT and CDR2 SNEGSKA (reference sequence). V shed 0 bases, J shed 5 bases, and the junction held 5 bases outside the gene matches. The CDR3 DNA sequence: TGCAGTGCTAGAGAGGACAGGGTAGGGACTGAAGCTTTCTTT. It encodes CSAREDRVGTEAFF.

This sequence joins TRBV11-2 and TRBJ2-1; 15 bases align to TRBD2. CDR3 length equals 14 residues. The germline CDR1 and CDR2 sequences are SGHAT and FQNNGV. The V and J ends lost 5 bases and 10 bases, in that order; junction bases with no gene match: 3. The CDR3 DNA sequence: TGTGCCAGCAGCCGCGGACTAGCGGGGGGGGAGCAGTTCTTC. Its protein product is CASSRGLAGGEQFF.

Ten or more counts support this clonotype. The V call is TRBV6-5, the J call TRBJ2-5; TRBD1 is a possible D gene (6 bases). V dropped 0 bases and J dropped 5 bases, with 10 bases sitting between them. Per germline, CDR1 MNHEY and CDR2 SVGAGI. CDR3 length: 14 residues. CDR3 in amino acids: CASSYSGRGETQYF. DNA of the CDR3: TGTGCCAGCAGTTACTCGGGCAGGGGTGAGACCCAGTACTTC.

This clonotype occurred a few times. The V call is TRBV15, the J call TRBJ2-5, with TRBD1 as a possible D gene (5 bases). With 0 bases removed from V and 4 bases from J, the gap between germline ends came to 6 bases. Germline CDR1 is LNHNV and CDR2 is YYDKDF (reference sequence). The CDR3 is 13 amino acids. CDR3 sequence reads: CATSRDGAETQYF. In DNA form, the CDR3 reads TGTGCCACCAGCAGAGATGGGGCAGAGACCCAGTACTTC.

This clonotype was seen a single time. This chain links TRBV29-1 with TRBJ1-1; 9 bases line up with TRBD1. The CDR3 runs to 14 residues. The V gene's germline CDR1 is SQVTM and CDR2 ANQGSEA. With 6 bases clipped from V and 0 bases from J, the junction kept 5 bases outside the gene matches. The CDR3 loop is CSVWTGALNTEAFF. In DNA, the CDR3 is TGCAGCGTCTGGACAGGGGCGCTGAACACTGAAGCTTTCTTT.

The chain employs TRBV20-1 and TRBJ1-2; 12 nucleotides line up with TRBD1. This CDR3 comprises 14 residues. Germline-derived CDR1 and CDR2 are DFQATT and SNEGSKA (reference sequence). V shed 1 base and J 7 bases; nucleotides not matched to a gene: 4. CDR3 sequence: CSARVGQGAIGYTF. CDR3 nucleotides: TGCAGTGCTAGAGTGGGACAGGGGGCTATTGGCTACACCTTC.

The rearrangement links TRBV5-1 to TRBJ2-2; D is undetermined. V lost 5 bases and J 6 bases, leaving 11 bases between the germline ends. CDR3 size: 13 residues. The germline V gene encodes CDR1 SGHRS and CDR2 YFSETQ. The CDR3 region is CASRGSDAGELFF. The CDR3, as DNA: TGCGCCAGCAGGGGGTCGGACGCCGGGGAGCTGTTTTTT.

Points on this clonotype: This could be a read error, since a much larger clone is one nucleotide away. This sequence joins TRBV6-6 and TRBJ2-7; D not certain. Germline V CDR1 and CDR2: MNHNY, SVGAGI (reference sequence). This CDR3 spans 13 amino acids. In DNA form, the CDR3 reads TGTACCAGCAGTTACGGCATTTCCTACGAGCAGTACTTC. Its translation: CTSSYGISYEQYF.

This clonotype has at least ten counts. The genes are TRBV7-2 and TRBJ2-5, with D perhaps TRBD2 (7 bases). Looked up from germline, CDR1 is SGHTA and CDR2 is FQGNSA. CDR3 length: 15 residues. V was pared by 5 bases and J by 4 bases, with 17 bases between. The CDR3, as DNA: TGTGCCAGCAGCCCCAATTCGGGGGGCCGAGAGACCCAGTACTTC. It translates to CASSPNSGGRETQYF.

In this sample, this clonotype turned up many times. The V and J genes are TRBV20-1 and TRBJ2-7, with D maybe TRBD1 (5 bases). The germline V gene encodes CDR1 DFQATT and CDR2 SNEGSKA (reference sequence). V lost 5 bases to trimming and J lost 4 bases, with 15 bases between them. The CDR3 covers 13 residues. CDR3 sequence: CSAGSGLVYEQYF. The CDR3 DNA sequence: TGCAGTGCTGGTTCAGGGTTGGTTTACGAGCAGTACTTC.